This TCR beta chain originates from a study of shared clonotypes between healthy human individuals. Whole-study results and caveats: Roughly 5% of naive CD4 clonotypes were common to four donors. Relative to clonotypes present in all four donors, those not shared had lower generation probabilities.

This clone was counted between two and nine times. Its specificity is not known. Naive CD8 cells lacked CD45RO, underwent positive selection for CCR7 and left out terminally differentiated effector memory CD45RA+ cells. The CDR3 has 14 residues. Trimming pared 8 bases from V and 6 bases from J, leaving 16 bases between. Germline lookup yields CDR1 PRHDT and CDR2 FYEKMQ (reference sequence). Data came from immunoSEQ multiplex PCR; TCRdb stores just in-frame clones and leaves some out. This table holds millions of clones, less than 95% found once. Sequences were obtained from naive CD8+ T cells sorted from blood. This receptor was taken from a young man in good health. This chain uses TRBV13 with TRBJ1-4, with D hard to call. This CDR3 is CASSEASRDEKLFF. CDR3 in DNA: TGTGCCAGCTCAGAAGCTTCCCGGGATGAAAAACTGTTTTTT.